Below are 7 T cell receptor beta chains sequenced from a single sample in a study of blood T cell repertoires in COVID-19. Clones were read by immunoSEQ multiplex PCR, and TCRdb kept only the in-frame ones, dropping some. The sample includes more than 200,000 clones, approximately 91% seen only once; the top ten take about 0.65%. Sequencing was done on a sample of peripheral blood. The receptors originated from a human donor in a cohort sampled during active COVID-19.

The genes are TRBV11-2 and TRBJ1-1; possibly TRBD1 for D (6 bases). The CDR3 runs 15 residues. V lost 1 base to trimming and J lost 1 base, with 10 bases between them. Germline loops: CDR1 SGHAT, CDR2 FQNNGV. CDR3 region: CASSLGGHRNTEAFF. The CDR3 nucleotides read TGTGCCAGCAGCTTAGGGGGGCACAGGAACACTGAAGCTTTCTTT.

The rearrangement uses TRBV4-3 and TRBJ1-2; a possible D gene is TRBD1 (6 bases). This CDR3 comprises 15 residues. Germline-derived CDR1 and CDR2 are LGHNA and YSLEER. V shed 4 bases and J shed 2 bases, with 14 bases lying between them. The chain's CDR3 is CASSRNNRDNYGYTF. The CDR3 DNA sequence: TGCGCCAGCAGCCGGAACAACAGGGACAACTATGGCTACACCTTC.

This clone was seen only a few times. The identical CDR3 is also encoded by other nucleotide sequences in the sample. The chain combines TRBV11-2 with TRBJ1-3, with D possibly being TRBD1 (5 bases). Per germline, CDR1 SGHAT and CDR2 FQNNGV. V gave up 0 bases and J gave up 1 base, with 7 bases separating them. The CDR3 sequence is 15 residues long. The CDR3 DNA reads TGTGCCAGCAGCTTAGAGGCAGGGTCTGGAAACACCATATATTTT. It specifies CASSLEAGSGNTIYF.

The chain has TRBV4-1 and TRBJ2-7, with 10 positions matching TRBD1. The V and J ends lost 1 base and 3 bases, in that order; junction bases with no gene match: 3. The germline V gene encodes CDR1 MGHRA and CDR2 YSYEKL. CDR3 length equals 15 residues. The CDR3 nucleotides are TGCGCCAGCAGCCAAGTCCGGGACAGGGGCTACGAGCAGTACTTC. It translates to CASSQVRDRGYEQYF.

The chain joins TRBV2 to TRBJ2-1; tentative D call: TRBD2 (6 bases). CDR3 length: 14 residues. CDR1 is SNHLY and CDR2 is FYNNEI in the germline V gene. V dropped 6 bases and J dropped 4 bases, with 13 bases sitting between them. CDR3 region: CASSGASVYNEQFF. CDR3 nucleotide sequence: TGTGCCAGCAGCGGGGCTAGCGTATACAATGAGCAGTTCTTC.

In nucleotides, the CDR3 is TGTGCCAGCAGCCTAACACTAGCGGGGGGTTACGAGCAGTACTTC. Protein sequence: CASSLTLAGGYEQYF. The chain joins TRBV7-2 to TRBJ2-7, with 12 bases aligning to TRBD2. Germline CDR1 is SGHTA and CDR2 is FQGNSA. Trimming cost V 5 bases and J 4 bases; bases outside gene matches: 6. This CDR3 has 15 amino acids.

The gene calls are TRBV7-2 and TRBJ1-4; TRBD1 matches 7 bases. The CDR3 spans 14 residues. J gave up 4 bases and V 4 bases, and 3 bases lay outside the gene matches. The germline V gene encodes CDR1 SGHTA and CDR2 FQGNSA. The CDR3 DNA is TGTGCCAGCAGCTCGCAGGGGGATAATGAAAAACTGTTTTTT. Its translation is CASSSQGDNEKLFF.